This T cell receptor beta chain was observed in a study of cytomegalovirus exposure and HLA in healthy donors. As regards this clone: Its specificity is not known.

In the PCR, 60 Vbeta and 13 Jbeta primers were used. The assay was immunoSEQ multiplex PCR, and TCRdb's table has in-frame clones only and misses some. The sample contains roughly 170,000 clones, roughly 80% of which appear only once. General study points: The productive fraction for most TCR beta V segments was about 90% or about 30% in an earlier analysis. Most TCR sequences were seen very rarely across donors, but some public TCRs occurred in many. In a later analysis, specific HLA alleles were associated with around 17,000 TCR beta sequences at a 0.05 false discovery rate.

The source material was PBMCs. The receptor's source is a man in his thirties or forties in good health and CMV-seronegative.

CDR3 sequence: CASSHPAPAGEQETQYF. CDR3 nucleotides: TGCGCCAGCAGCCACCCCGCCCCAGCGGGAGAACAAGAGACCCAGTACTTC. The chain uses TRBV4-1 and TRBJ2-5, with 8 bases fitting TRBD2. The V gene's germline CDR1 is MGHRA and CDR2 YSYEKL. V was clipped by 3 bases and J by 2 bases; unmatched bases: 11. This CDR3 is built from 17 residues.